The source of this T cell receptor (beta chain) is a study of regulatory T cells in long-lasting Graves disease (dated by TCRdb to the early 2020s). Regarding the complete study: In the newly diagnosed Graves' disease group, patients had been taking antithyroid drugs for less than 3 months. A total of roughly 35 samples underwent TCR sequencing: about 13 from persistent and approximately 20 from newly diagnosed Graves' disease patients. Persistent Graves' disease patients were compared with newly diagnosed Graves' disease patients by peripheral blood TCR sequencing and RNA sequencing. The study was registered as a clinical trial and conducted in China. Study-wide findings and limitations: Persistent patients shared more public clonotypes among themselves (over 2,500) than newly diagnosed patients did (nearly 1,000). Sequencing and analysis were restricted to the TCR beta chain. Persistent Graves' disease patients showed lower TCR Shannon entropy and fewer highly expanded clones than newly diagnosed patients, suggesting clonal expansion. Persistent disease showed preferential use of TRBV28, TRBJ1-2 and TRBJ2-5, whereas newly diagnosed disease favored TRBV20-1 and TRBJ2-1. The small sample size was acknowledged by the authors as a limitation that may reduce accuracy. The study examined only peripheral blood because the primary lesion, thyroid tissue, could not be accessed.

Library preparation used multiplex PCR. Sequencing instrument: Illumina HiSeq 4000. iRepertoire HTBI primers and Arm-PCR amplification of CDR3 regions were used to construct TCR beta libraries. PCR products were gel purified before sequencing. Per the source publication's procedure: A total of around 59 TRBV and 14 TRBJ segments were identified across samples and were used for gene usage analysis of CDR3 amino acid clonotypes. COPE and FqMerger were used to merge filtered high-quality paired reads into contigs. BLAST was used to align contigs to the IMGT TRBV, TRBD and TRBJ reference genes, and CDR3 was defined following IMGT. Highly expanded clones were defined as clonotypes with a frequency above 0.1%. Shannon entropy served as the measure of repertoire diversity, while the Gini coefficient captured V-J evenness. Clonotypes shared by more than one individual were considered public. The raw public reads went through TCRdb reprocessing: fastp at Q25, MiXCR clone calling, in-frame beta chains kept. Merged by CDR3 protein, the rows form single entries marked with the most common genes and DNA. The V and J calls and clone size are TCRdb's, not the authors'. The sample has around 250,000 distinct CDR3 sequences on record, around 20% of them singletons. The ten biggest clones cover approximately 20% of the sample.

As to this clonotype: The antigen it recognizes is unknown. No base-level quality is on record; no much larger clone is a single base apart.

The CDR3 contains 15 residues, cysteine and phenylalanine counted. The DNA shown is the 45-base CDR3, in frame from base 1. The germline ends are 10 bases apart after V is trimmed by 3 bases and J by 0 bases. The time point label of this sample denotes: newly diagnosed GD, antithyroid drugs for less than 3 months. For both TCR sequencing and RNA sequencing, RNA was extracted from PBMCs in TRIzol. Graves' disease was diagnosed according to American Thyroid Association guidelines. Recruitment of patients was carried out at an endocrinology department in Xi'an, China. Each patient gave approximately 9.7 milliliters of peripheral blood, collected in an EDTA anticoagulant tube. Ficoll Paque Plus density gradient separation was used to isolate PBMCs, and no further T cell sorting was done. An Agilent 2100 Bioanalyzer and agarose gel were used to check RNA quality, and a NanoDrop 2000 was used to measure RNA concentration.

This TCR came from a female donor with Graves disease. Source: peripheral blood mononuclear cells (PBMCs), taken at new diagnosis, from a patient treated with antithyroid drugs. The chain is assembled from TRBV12-3 or TRBV12-4 and TRBJ2-3; the D gene is possibly TRBD1 or TRBD2, with 5 bases matching each. The DNA sequence is given as TGTGCCAGCAGTTTTACGGGACGAAGCACAGATACGCAGTATTTT. Its coded protein is CASSFTGRSTDTQYF.